The 26 T cell receptor beta chains below all came from one sample that was sequenced in a study of cytomegalovirus exposure and HLA in healthy donors (dated by TCRdb to the late 2010s). Preparation of the library involved the immunoSEQ multiplex PCR assay. The multiplex PCR relied on a mix of 60 forward primers for TCR Vbeta segments and 13 reverse primers for TCR Jbeta segments. Sourced from immuneACCESS, this table was stored by TCRdb with only in-frame sequences that have V and J called. A share of the clones is absent; for the studies checked, an unresolved V gene accounts for under half, and the remainder has no known explanation. The sample includes roughly 120,000 clones, with approximately 78% observed a single time. The ten largest clones capture around 2% of the sample. Sequencing was carried out using PBMCs. The receptor set was obtained from a man aged 40-49 years in good health and CMV-seronegative.

This clone has just one count. This chain links TRBV6-6 with TRBJ1-2; no definite D call. CDR1 is MNHNY, CDR2 SVGAGI, per germline (reference sequence). The CDR3 covers 10 residues. Trimming shortened V by 10 bases and J by 8 bases, and 11 bases separated the two germline ends. The CDR3 bases are TGTGCCACCCAATTGCGGGGCTACACCTTC. This translates into CATQLRGYTF.

This sequence joins TRBV5-1 and TRBJ2-4, with D perhaps matching TRBD1 (6 bases). The V gene's germline CDR1 is SGHRS and CDR2 YFSETQ. V lost 2 bases, J lost 7 bases, and 10 bases lay in between. The length of the CDR3 is 13 residues. For the CDR3, the DNA is TGCGCCAGCAGCTTAACTACAGGGAACATTCAGTACTTC. Translating gives CASSLTTGNIQYF.

The chain combines TRBV7-6 with TRBJ2-7; TRBD1 matches 8 bases. Germline V gene data show CDR1 as SGHVS and CDR2 as FNYEAQ. Germline trimming cut 1 base from V and 7 bases from J; bases unmatched to any gene: 6. CDR3 size: 14 residues. CDR3 coding DNA: TGTGCCAGCAGCTTAGGGCAGGGGGCGGGAGAGCAGTACTTC. This sequence encodes CASSLGQGAGEQYF.

The chain has TRBV18 and TRBJ1-2, with 7 bases matching TRBD1. CDR1 and CDR2 from the germline V gene are KGHSH and LQKENI. V was pared by 2 bases and J by 0 bases, with 9 bases of the junction left unmatched. The CDR3 sequence is 17 residues long. Written as DNA, the CDR3 is TGTGCCAGCTCACCAACGACAGGGCCCACGGCTAACTATGGCTACACCTTC. This gives the protein CASSPTTGPTANYGYTF. The full variable domain, completed using reference TRBV18 and TRBJ1-2, is NAGVMQNPRHLVRRRGQEARLRCSPMKGHSHVYWYRQLPEEGLKFMVYLQKENIIDESGMPKERFSAEFPKEGPSILRIQQVVRGDSAAYFCASSPTTGPTANYGYTFGSGTRLTVV.

The V call is TRBV7-2, the J call TRBJ2-7, with 9 bases fitting TRBD1. The CDR3 is 18 residues long. The J segment lost 3 bases and the V segment lost 5 bases, leaving 17 bases of the junction unmatched. From germline, CDR1 is SGHTA and CDR2 FQGNSA. The CDR3 reads CASSPKHGQGTISYEQYF. CDR3 bases: TGTGCCAGCAGCCCCAAACATGGACAGGGGACGATAAGCTACGAGCAGTACTTC.

This chain uses TRBV7-9 with TRBJ2-1; 7 nucleotides align to TRBD2. CDR1 and CDR2 from the germline V gene are SEHNR and FQNEAQ (reference sequence). Trimming at V came to 2 bases and at J to 8 bases, leaving 9 bases not matched to a gene. The CDR3 covers 15 residues. Written as DNA, the CDR3 is TGTGCCAGCAGCTTACCGCGGGAGTTATCGCATGAGCAGTTCTTC. Protein sequence: CASSLPRELSHEQFF.

The rearrangement links TRBV27 to TRBJ2-4; weak D call: TRBD1 (6 bases). The CDR3 has 14 amino acids. V dropped 6 bases and J dropped 8 bases, with 17 bases sitting between them. Germline values: CDR1 MNHEY, CDR2 SMNVEV (reference sequence). The CDR3 DNA reads as TGTGCCAGCAGCCTTAGGACAGCCCGGGACATTCAGTACTTC. Protein product: CASSLRTARDIQYF.

The chain uses TRBV14 and TRBJ2-7; a weak D match, TRBD2 (6 bases). The germline gives CDR1 SGHDN, CDR2 FVKESK. V lost 2 bases and J lost 2, with 7 bases in between. This CDR3 is 13 amino acids long. The CDR3 coding sequence is TGTGCCAGCAGCCAATCGGGGGCCTACGAGCAGTACTTC. This translates into CASSQSGAYEQYF.

The V gene is TRBV29-1, the J gene TRBJ1-2; a possible D gene is TRBD1 (6 bases). Germline CDR1 SQVTM, CDR2 ANQGSEA. Deletions cut 8 bases from V and 0 bases from J, with 13 bases between. The CDR3 loop spans 13 amino acids. The CDR3 DNA follows: TGCAGCACCTCCCGGGACACTAACTATGGCTACACCTTC. Its protein product is CSTSRDTNYGYTF. Together with reference TRBV29-1 and TRBJ1-2, the CDR3 gives the full variable domain: SAVISQKPSRDICQRGTSLTIQCQVDSQVTMMFWYRQQPGQSLTLIATANQGSEATYESGFVIDKFPISRPNLTFSTLTVSNMSPEDSSIYLCSTSRDTNYGYTFGSGTRLTVV.

This rearrangement joins TRBV19 to TRBJ1-5; D is possibly TRBD1 (6 bases). The V end was cut by 7 bases, the J end by 6 bases, with 19 bases between. The CDR3 runs 15 residues. Germline V gives CDR1 LNHDA, CDR2 SQIVND (reference sequence). The chain's CDR3 is CASNKGGVQTQPQHF. CDR3 nucleotide sequence: TGTGCCAGTAACAAAGGGGGGGTTCAGACTCAGCCCCAGCATTTT.

This chain connects TRBV18 to TRBJ1-2; 8 nucleotides align to TRBD1. The V and J ends lost 3 bases and 8 bases, in that order; junction bases with no gene match: 8. The CDR3 sequence is 14 residues long. Germline assignment: CDR1 KGHSH and CDR2 LQKENI. The CDR3 region has the DNA TGTGCCAGCTCACCCGAGGGACAGGTCGGGGGCTACACCTTC. Its translation: CASSPEGQVGGYTF.

The chain employs TRBV6-1 and TRBJ1-5, with D hard to call. This CDR3 contains 13 residues. Deletions cut 2 bases from V and 5 bases from J, with 7 bases between. The germline gives CDR1 MNHNS, CDR2 SASEGT. The CDR3 DNA follows: TGTGCCAGCAGTGAACGATTAGATCAGCCCCAGCATTTT. Protein sequence: CASSERLDQPQHF.

The chain has TRBV6-5 and TRBJ1-6, with a possible D match to TRBD1 (6 bases). This CDR3 comprises 16 residues. Between the trimmed V and J ends, which lost 0 bases and 10 bases, there was a span of 16 bases. Germline V gene sequence: CDR1 MNHEY, CDR2 SVGAGI. The CDR3 loop is CASSYSARTEQSPLHF. The CDR3 region has the DNA TGTGCCAGCAGTTACTCCGCCCGGACAGAACAATCACCCCTCCACTTT.

The chain couples TRBV4-3 to TRBJ1-4; a possible D gene is TRBD1 (6 bases). The CDR3 consists of 16 residues. Looked up from germline, CDR1 is LGHNA and CDR2 is YSLEER. V lost 6 bases, J lost 6 bases, and 20 bases lay in between. The CDR3: CASREIAWGRDEKLFF. CDR3 in DNA: TGCGCCAGCAGGGAAATAGCCTGGGGGCGCGATGAAAAACTGTTTTTT.

The gene calls are TRBV28 and TRBJ2-5, with 10 bases identical to TRBD1. V was clipped by 6 bases and J by 5 bases; unmatched bases: 9. The CDR3 loop spans 15 amino acids. Germline V gives CDR1 MDHEN, CDR2 SYDVKM. CDR3 loop: CASRHGQGDSETQYF. The CDR3 coding sequence is TGTGCCAGCAGACATGGACAGGGGGATTCGGAGACCCAGTACTTC.

This clone was counted only a few times. This chain links TRBV10-3 with TRBJ2-1; 8 bases are a match to TRBD2. Germline CDR1 reads ENHRY; CDR2 reads SYGVKD. The CDR3 loop spans 15 amino acids. V shed 5 bases and J 6 bases; nucleotides not matched to a gene: 9. CDR3 in DNA: TGTGCCATCAGTTTAGCGGGGCAGCCTCCCAATGAGCAGTTCTTC. Translated, it gives CAISLAGQPPNEQFF.

The sample holds one count of this clone. V gene TRBV30 combines with J gene TRBJ1-5; D gene unclear. This CDR3 contains 14 residues. Looked up from germline, CDR1 is GTSNPN and CDR2 is SVGIG (reference sequence). V gave up 5 bases and J gave up 5 bases, with 16 bases separating them. DNA of the CDR3: TGTGCCTGGGACCGGACCGGCGGGCATCAGCCCCAGCATTTT. This sequence encodes CAWDRTGGHQPQHF.

The chain combines TRBV7-3 with TRBJ1-2; D may be TRBD1 (6 bases). CDR3 length: 12 residues. Trimming removed 4 bases at V and 12 bases at J, with 15 bases between. From germline, CDR1 is SGHTA and CDR2 FQGTGA. The CDR3 DNA sequence: TGTGCCAGCAGCTCCACCGGGACACGTGACACCTTC. Protein: CASSSTGTRDTF.

V usage is TRBV29-1 and J usage is TRBJ1-1; 11 bases agree with TRBD1. V lost 7 bases, J lost 5 bases, and 9 bases stayed unmatched. The CDR3 is made up of 14 amino acids. Germline CDR1 is SQVTM and CDR2 is ANQGSEA. The CDR3 is CSGSTGTGGTEAFF. Here the CDR3 DNA reads TGCAGCGGGAGCACCGGGACAGGGGGTACTGAAGCTTTCTTT.

Concerning this clone: The sample holds other DNA sequences that translate to the same CDR3. This chain links TRBV6-5 with TRBJ1-2, with TRBD1 as a possible D gene (5 bases). The CDR3 is 13 residues long. V was shortened by 2 bases and J by 4 bases, with 8 bases between the two germline ends. CDR1 and CDR2 from the germline V gene are MNHEY and SVGAGI. The CDR3 DNA reads as TGTGCCAGCAGTTACGGGGGAGGCTATGGCTACACCTTC. It encodes CASSYGGGYGYTF.

The rearrangement joins TRBV5-4 to TRBJ1-4; 8 bases map to TRBD1. Germline V gene sequence: CDR1 SGHNT, CDR2 YYREEE (reference sequence). This CDR3 contains 16 residues. The V and J ends lost 0 bases and 7 bases, in that order; junction bases with no gene match: 8. CDR3 in amino acids: CASSLGGDRKSEKLFF. CDR3 DNA: TGTGCCAGCAGCTTGGGGGGGGACAGGAAGAGTGAAAAACTGTTTTTT.

This clone was detected only once. The V gene is TRBV4-1, the J gene TRBJ2-1; TRBD1 matches at 7 bases. Germline V gives CDR1 MGHRA, CDR2 YSYEKL. The V segment lost 3 bases and the J segment 2 bases; nucleotides outside the gene matches: 4. The CDR3 contains 15 residues. CDR3 DNA sequence: TGCGCCAGCAGCCAGACAGGGACGCCCTACAATGAGCAGTTCTTC. It yields the protein CASSQTGTPYNEQFF.

The DNA for the CDR3 is TGCGCCAGCAGCCAAGACAGGGCACCCTTACGGTACACCATATATTTT. Translating gives CASSQDRAPLRYTIYF. V gene TRBV4-3 combines with J gene TRBJ1-3, with D maybe TRBD1 (5 bases). Germline assignment: CDR1 LGHNA and CDR2 YSLEER. Trimming shortened V by 0 bases and J by 8 bases, and 17 bases separated the two germline ends. CDR3 length: 16 residues.

The chain recombines TRBV29-1 with TRBJ2-5; TRBD2 matches at 10 bases. The J call may be mistaken, given a closer DNA end match to TRBJ2-7. The germline CDR1 and CDR2 sequences are SQVTM and ANQGSEA. The CDR3 runs to 14 residues. The CDR3, as DNA: TGCAGCGTTGGCGGAGCGGGAGGGGCCTACGAGCAGTACTTC. Protein sequence: CSVGGAGGAYEQYF.

Turning to this clone: Mismatch with germline at one junction end may stem from a read error. V is TRBV18 and J is TRBJ1-1; D is ambiguous. The CDR3 consists of 13 residues. Germline V CDR1 and CDR2: KGHSH, LQKENI. CDR3 amino acids: CASSPPAGPEVFF. In DNA form, the CDR3 reads TGTGCCAGCTCACCCCCGGCAGGCCCCGAAGTTTTCTTT.

The rearrangement links TRBV6-5 to TRBJ1-1; D is unclear. Germline V CDR1 and CDR2: MNHEY, SVGAGI. The CDR3 totals 14 residues. V was pared by 4 bases and J by 0 bases, with 9 bases between. The DNA for the CDR3 is TGTGCCAGCAGTTCGCGCCTGGTGAACACTGAAGCTTTCTTT. Translating gives CASSSRLVNTEAFF.